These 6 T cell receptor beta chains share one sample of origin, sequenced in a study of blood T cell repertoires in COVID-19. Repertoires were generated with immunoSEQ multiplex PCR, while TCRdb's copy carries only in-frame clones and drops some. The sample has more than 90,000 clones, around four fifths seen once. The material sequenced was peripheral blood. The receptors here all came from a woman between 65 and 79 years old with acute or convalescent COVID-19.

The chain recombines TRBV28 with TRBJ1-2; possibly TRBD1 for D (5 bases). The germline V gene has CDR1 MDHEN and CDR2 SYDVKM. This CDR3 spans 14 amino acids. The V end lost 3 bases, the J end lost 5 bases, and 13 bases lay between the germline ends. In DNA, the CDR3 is TGTGCCAGCAGTTTTACGGGGGACCAGTATGGCTACACCTTC. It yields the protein CASSFTGDQYGYTF.

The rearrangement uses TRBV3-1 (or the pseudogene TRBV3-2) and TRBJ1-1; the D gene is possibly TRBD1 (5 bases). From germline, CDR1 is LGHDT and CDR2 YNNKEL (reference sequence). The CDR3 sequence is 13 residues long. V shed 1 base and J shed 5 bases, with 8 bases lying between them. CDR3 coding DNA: TGTGCCAGCAGCCAAGGAAGGGGTACTGAAGCTTTCTTT. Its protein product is CASSQGRGTEAFF.

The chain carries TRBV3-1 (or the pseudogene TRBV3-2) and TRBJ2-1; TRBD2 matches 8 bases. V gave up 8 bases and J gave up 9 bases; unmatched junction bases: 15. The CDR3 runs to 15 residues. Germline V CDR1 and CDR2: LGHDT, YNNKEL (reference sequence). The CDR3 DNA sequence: TGTGCCAGCTCCCCATTAGCGGGAAGTATCGGTGAGCAGTTCTTC. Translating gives CASSPLAGSIGEQFF.

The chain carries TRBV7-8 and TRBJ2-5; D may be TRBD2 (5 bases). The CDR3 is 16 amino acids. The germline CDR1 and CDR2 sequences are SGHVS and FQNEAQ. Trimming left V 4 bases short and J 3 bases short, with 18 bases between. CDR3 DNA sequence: TGTGCCAGCAGCTCATCCCTAGCTCCCCTAGAAGAGACCCAGTACTTC. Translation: CASSSSLAPLEETQYF.

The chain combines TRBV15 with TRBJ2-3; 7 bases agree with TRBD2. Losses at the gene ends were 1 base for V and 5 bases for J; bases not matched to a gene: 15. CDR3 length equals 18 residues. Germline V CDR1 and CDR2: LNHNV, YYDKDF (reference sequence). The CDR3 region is CATSRAPYGAGEGDTQYF. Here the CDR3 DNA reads TGTGCCACCAGCAGAGCCCCTTATGGGGCGGGGGAGGGAGATACGCAGTATTTT.

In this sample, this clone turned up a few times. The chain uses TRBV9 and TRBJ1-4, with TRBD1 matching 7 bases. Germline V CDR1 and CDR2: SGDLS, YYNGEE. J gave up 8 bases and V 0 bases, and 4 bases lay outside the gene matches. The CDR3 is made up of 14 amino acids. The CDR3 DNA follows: TGTGCCAGCAGCGTAGGGGACAGCGGCGAAAAACTGTTTTTT. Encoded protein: CASSVGDSGEKLFF.